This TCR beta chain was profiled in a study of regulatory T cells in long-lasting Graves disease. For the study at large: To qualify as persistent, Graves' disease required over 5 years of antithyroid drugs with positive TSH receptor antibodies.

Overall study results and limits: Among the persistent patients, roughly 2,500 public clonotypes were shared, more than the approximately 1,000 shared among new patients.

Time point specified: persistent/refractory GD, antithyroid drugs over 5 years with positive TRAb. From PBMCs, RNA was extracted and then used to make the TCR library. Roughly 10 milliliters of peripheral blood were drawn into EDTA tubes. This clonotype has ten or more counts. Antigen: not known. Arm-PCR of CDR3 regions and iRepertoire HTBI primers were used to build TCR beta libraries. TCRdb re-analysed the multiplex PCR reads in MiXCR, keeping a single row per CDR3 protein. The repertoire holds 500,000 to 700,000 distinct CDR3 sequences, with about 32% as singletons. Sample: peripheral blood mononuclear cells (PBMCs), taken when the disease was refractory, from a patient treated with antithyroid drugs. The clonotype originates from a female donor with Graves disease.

The CDR3: CASSDAANYGYTF. CDR3 DNA sequence: TGTGCCAGCAGTGATGCGGCTAACTATGGCTACACCTTC. The V gene is TRBV2, the J gene TRBJ1-2; no definite D call. Trimming shortened V by 3 bases and J by 0 bases, and 5 bases separated the two germline ends. Germline V lookup: CDR1 SNHLY, CDR2 FYNNEI. This CDR3 is 13 amino acids long.